These 24 T cell receptor beta chains share one sample of origin, sequenced in a study of CD8 T cells in acute hepatitis C reinfection. Clones were read by immunoSEQ multiplex PCR, and TCRdb kept only the in-frame ones, dropping some. The sample lists tens of thousands of clones, approximately 87% occurring once. As to time point: naive CD8 control sorted from an acute-time-point sample. Sample: naive CD8+ T cells from PBMCs. The receptors derive from a man aged 25 to 40 with chronic hepatitis C.

The chain uses TRBV9 and TRBJ2-3, with D perhaps matching TRBD2 (5 bases). The CDR3 contains 16 residues. V shed 0 bases and J shed 6 bases, with 17 bases lying between them. In germline, CDR1 is SGDLS, CDR2 YYNGEE. CDR3 coding DNA: TGTGCCAGCAGCGTAGAGGTTAGCGTCTTATTGGATACGCAGTATTTT. Translation: CASSVEVSVLLDTQYF.

The chain uses TRBV19 and TRBJ2-7, with D possibly matching TRBD2 (5 bases). The germline V gene has CDR1 LNHDA and CDR2 SQIVND (reference sequence). The CDR3 spans 14 residues. The V and J ends lost 1 base and 4 bases respectively, with 11 bases between them. CDR3 region: CASSIGYGDYEQYF. The CDR3 DNA is TGTGCCAGTAGTATAGGGTACGGGGATTACGAGCAGTACTTC.

The chain joins TRBV5-6 to TRBJ2-5, with TRBD1 matching over 7 bases. The V gene end was trimmed by 2 bases and the J gene end by 5 bases; junction bases not matched to a gene: 9. The CDR3 is 15 amino acids. Germline CDR1 reads SGHDT; CDR2 reads YYEEEE. The CDR3 coding sequence is TGTGCCAGCAGCTTAGGCACACAGGGGACGGAGACCCAGTACTTC. It yields the protein CASSLGTQGTETQYF.

V usage is TRBV5-6 and J usage is TRBJ2-2; D not certain. The CDR3 totals 12 residues. Per the germline V gene, CDR1 is SGHDT and CDR2 is YYEEEE. The V end lost 5 bases, the J end lost 1 base, and 3 bases lay between the germline ends. The CDR3 DNA sequence: TGTGCCAGCAGGAGGAACACCGGGGAGCTGTTTTTT. Amino acid sequence: CASRRNTGELFF.

The chain employs TRBV7-9 and TRBJ2-2, with D maybe TRBD2 (6 bases). Trimming shortened V by 5 bases and J by 3 bases, and 13 bases separated the two germline ends. In germline, CDR1 is SEHNR, CDR2 FQNEAQ (reference sequence). The CDR3 runs 15 residues. This CDR3 reads CASSSSGWDTGELFF. In DNA, the CDR3 is TGTGCCAGCAGCAGTAGCGGTTGGGACACCGGGGAGCTGTTTTTT. The whole variable domain, filled in from reference TRBV7-9 and TRBJ2-2, reads DTGVSQNPRHKITKRGQNVTFRCDPISEHNRLYWYRQTLGQGPEFLTYFQNEAQLEKSRLLSDRFSAERPKGSFSTLEIQRTEQGDSAMYLCASSSSGWDTGELFFGEGSRLTVL.

The CDR3 coding sequence is TGTGCCAGCAGTCCGAGCAGGGGGCTTGGAGAGACCCAGTACTTC. Its translation is CASSPSRGLGETQYF. The chain recombines TRBV27 with TRBJ2-5; TRBD1 aligns across 8 bases. CDR3 length: 15 amino acids. Germline CDR1 is MNHEY and CDR2 is SMNVEV (reference sequence). V shed 5 bases, J shed 4 bases, and the junction held 9 bases outside the gene matches.

The chain employs TRBV2 and TRBJ1-1; tentatively, D is TRBD1 (5 bases). The CDR3 spans 12 residues. Germline V gives CDR1 SNHLY, CDR2 FYNNEI. The germline V and J ends were trimmed by 7 bases and 3 bases, with 9 bases remaining between them. The CDR3 protein is CASIGAYTEAFF. The CDR3 bases are TGTGCCAGCATTGGGGCTTACACTGAAGCTTTCTTT.

V and J are TRBV27 and TRBJ2-2; the D is unclear. Germline CDR1 and CDR2: MNHEY and SMNVEV (reference sequence). Between the trimmed V and J ends, which lost 2 bases and 6 bases, there was a span of 7 bases. The CDR3 is made up of 13 amino acids. The CDR3 is CASSLSGPGELFF. DNA for the CDR3: TGTGCCAGCAGTTTAAGTGGGCCCGGGGAGCTGTTTTTT.

The chain employs TRBV9 and TRBJ2-6; weak D call: TRBD1 (6 bases). Germline-derived CDR1 and CDR2 are SGDLS and YYNGEE. CDR3 length equals 18 residues. The V end was cut by 3 bases, the J end by 1 base, with 17 bases between. In DNA, the CDR3 is TGTGCCAGCAGCGGAATGACAGGTAGTTGGTCTGGGGCCAACGTCCTGACTTTC. Translating it yields CASSGMTGSWSGANVLTF.

The CDR3 sequence: CASSFIGTGDTGELFF. CDR3 nucleotides: TGCGCCAGCAGCTTTATCGGGACTGGAGACACCGGGGAGCTGTTTTTT. This sequence joins TRBV5-1 and TRBJ2-2; tentative D call: TRBD2 (6 bases). The V end lost 2 bases, the J end lost 3 bases, and 14 bases lay between the germline ends. This CDR3 contains 16 residues. CDR1 is SGHRS, CDR2 YFSETQ, per germline.

The chain recombines TRBV13 with TRBJ2-5, with D possibly being TRBD1 (5 bases). Trimming left V 4 bases short and J 1 base short, with 10 bases between. The CDR3 runs 14 residues. CDR1 is PRHDT, CDR2 FYEKMQ, per germline (reference sequence). CDR3 DNA: TGTGCCAGCAGCTACAGGAGTCCCCAAGAGACCCAGTACTTC. Translation gives CASSYRSPQETQYF.

This clone appeared a single time. Other DNA sequences in the same sample also yield this CDR3. The genes are TRBV7-6 and TRBJ2-5; the D is unclear. This CDR3 contains 12 residues. Per the germline V gene, CDR1 is SGHVS and CDR2 is FNYEAQ. Trimming stripped 0 bases from V and 3 bases from J, with 2 bases between. CDR3 coding DNA: TGTGCCAGCAGCTTAGCTGAAGAGACCCAGTACTTC. Translation: CASSLAEETQYF.

The chain has TRBV6-5 and TRBJ2-7, with unresolved D. Germline V gene sequence: CDR1 MNHEY, CDR2 SVGAGI. The V end lost 5 bases, the J end lost 6 bases, and 11 bases lay between the germline ends. CDR3 size: 12 residues. The CDR3 DNA sequence: TGTGCCAGCAGTATGGACGGCGGCGAGCAGTACTTC. Translating gives CASSMDGGEQYF.

This chain connects TRBV19 to TRBJ1-5, with unresolved D. The V gene's germline CDR1 is LNHDA and CDR2 SQIVND (reference sequence). The CDR3 length is 14 residues. The germline V and J ends were trimmed by 7 bases and 2 bases, with 12 bases remaining between them. The chain's CDR3 is CASMGYFGNQPQHF. DNA for the CDR3: TGTGCCAGTATGGGGTATTTTGGCAATCAGCCCCAGCATTTT.

The chain uses TRBV28 and TRBJ1-1, with TRBD1 matching 8 bases. The CDR3 loop spans 16 amino acids. CDR1 MDHEN and CDR2 SYDVKM come from the germline V gene. The V segment lost 1 base and the J segment 3 bases; nucleotides outside the gene matches: 7. CDR3 nucleotide sequence: TGTGCCAGCAGTTTATTCAAGACAGGGGTGGACACTGAAGCTTTCTTT. Translation: CASSLFKTGVDTEAFF.

This chain joins TRBV10-1 and TRBJ2-1; 10 bases line up with TRBD2. CDR3 length: 16 amino acids. The junction had 8 bases not matched to a gene; V was cut back by 0 bases and J by 9 bases. CDR1 is WNHNN and CDR2 is SYGVQD in the germline V gene (reference sequence). As DNA, the CDR3 is TGCGCCAGCAGTGAGTCGTTATCTAGCGGGAGTTCTGAGCAGTTCTTC. This gives the protein CASSESLSSGSSEQFF.

The rearrangement uses TRBV7-8 and TRBJ2-7, with D possibly TRBD1 on 5 matching bases. With 1 base removed from V and 0 bases from J, the gap between germline ends came to 16 bases. The CDR3 sequence is 17 residues long. Germline V CDR1 and CDR2: SGHVS, FQNEAQ. CDR3 in DNA: TGTGCCAGCAGCTTAGGTAGATCAGGGTCCCTCTCCTACGAGCAGTACTTC. Translation: CASSLGRSGSLSYEQYF.

The chain has TRBV9 and TRBJ1-1; weak D call: TRBD1 (6 bases). Between the trimmed V and J ends, which lost 0 bases and 0 bases, there was a span of 12 bases. Germline lookup yields CDR1 SGDLS and CDR2 YYNGEE. The CDR3 is 16 amino acids. The CDR3 region has the DNA TGTGCCAGCAGCGTAGGGACAGTCAATCTGAACACTGAAGCTTTCTTT. Amino acids: CASSVGTVNLNTEAFF.

This chain joins TRBV27 and TRBJ2-7, with D tentatively TRBD2 (6 bases). The CDR3 contains 16 residues. V gave up 5 bases and J gave up 0 bases, with 17 bases separating them. From germline, CDR1 is MNHEY and CDR2 SMNVEV (reference sequence). For the CDR3, the DNA is TGTGCCAGCAGTAGAGTAGCCGGGGGACCCTCCTACGAGCAGTACTTC. Its protein is CASSRVAGGPSYEQYF.

This chain uses TRBV28 with TRBJ2-5, with 7 nucleotides matching TRBD1. CDR1 and CDR2 from the germline V gene are MDHEN and SYDVKM. The CDR3 has 11 amino acids. V lost 2 bases, J lost 13 bases, and 4 bases stayed unmatched. CDR3 bases: TGTGCCAGCAGTTTAGACAGGGCTTTGTACTTC. It encodes CASSLDRALYF.

The J gene is TRBJ2-7, the V gene TRBV4-1; D is ambiguous. V lost 0 bases, J lost 1 base, and 1 base lay in between. The CDR3 covers 12 residues. Germline V gene lookup returns CDR1 MGHRA and CDR2 YSYEKL. CDR3 DNA sequence: TGCGCCAGCAGCCAAGAGTCCTACGAGCAGTACTTC. It codes for CASSQESYEQYF.

The CDR3 is CASSSGPRTEAFF. The CDR3 coding sequence is TGTGCCAGCAGCAGTGGCCCCCGCACTGAAGCTTTCTTT. J is TRBJ1-1 and V is TRBV2; the D is unclear. The germline CDR1 and CDR2 sequences are SNHLY and FYNNEI. This CDR3 has 13 amino acids. Trimming cost V 6 bases and J 4 bases, with 12 bases left between them.

The CDR3 protein is CASSLGRHEQYF. CDR3 sequence (DNA): TGTGCCAGCAGCTTGGGAAGACACGAGCAGTACTTC. The chain recombines TRBV5-6 with TRBJ2-7; no definite D call. The V gene's germline CDR1 is SGHDT and CDR2 YYEEEE. CDR3 length: 12 amino acids. The V and J ends lost 0 bases and 5 bases respectively, with 6 bases between them.

This chain joins TRBV6-5 and TRBJ1-1, with a possible D match to TRBD1 (5 bases). CDR1 is MNHEY and CDR2 is SVGAGI in the germline V gene. Trimming cost V 6 bases and J 1 base, with 15 bases left between them. CDR3 length: 15 residues. CDR3 sequence reads: CASSYQGERNTEAFF. The CDR3 DNA sequence: TGTGCCAGCAGCTACCAGGGCGAGCGGAACACTGAAGCTTTCTTT.